This record looks at one T cell receptor (beta chain) sequence and its context. The CDR3 has 13 residues. From germline, CDR1 is SGDLS and CDR2 YYNGEE. The V and J ends lost 2 bases and 4 bases respectively, with 7 bases between them. This sample is drawn from a study of blood T cell repertoires in COVID-19. About the research overall: Sources were T cells, B-cell-depleted T cells, or PBMCs; the material itself was cDNA or gDNA.

Here immunoSEQ multiplex PCR was the method, and the copy in TCRdb shows in-frame clones only, minus some. The sample has roughly 220,000 clones, under 90% seen once. The receptor was isolated from a man in his thirties or forties with active or convalescent COVID-19. Input material: peripheral blood. The chain recombines TRBV9 with TRBJ2-1; TRBD2 is a possible D gene (5 bases). The CDR3 nucleotides are TGTGCCAGCAGCGTGGGAGTATACAATGAGCAGTTCTTC. Residues: CASSVGVYNEQFF.